Shown below are 32 T cell receptor beta chains from a single sample sequenced in a study of cytomegalovirus exposure and HLA in healthy donors. Primers included in the PCR were 60 Vbeta and 13 Jbeta primers. Assay: immunoSEQ multiplex PCR; the TCRdb copy retains only in-frame clones and omits some. The sample holds 100,000 or so clones, 60% to 75% seen once. Sequencing was done on a sample of PBMCs. The source is a woman aged 40 to 55 in good health and CMV-seronegative.

The sample holds a few counts of this clone. The rearrangement joins TRBV30 to TRBJ2-7; TRBD1 matches at 10 bases. The CDR3 is 17 amino acids. The germline gives CDR1 GTSNPN, CDR2 SVGIG (reference sequence). Trimming at V came to 4 bases and at J to 2 bases, leaving 14 bases not matched to a gene. CDR3 sequence reads: CAWKGLAGQGSPYEQYF. In DNA form, the CDR3 reads TGTGCCTGGAAAGGACTCGCGGGACAGGGGTCCCCCTACGAGCAGTACTTC.

This clone was recorded once. This chain joins TRBV7-3 and TRBJ2-3; D remains unclear. Germline CDR1 is SGHTA and CDR2 is FQGTGA. The CDR3 spans 12 residues. Trimming took 5 bases from V and 2 from J, leaving 5 bases between them. CDR3 region: CASSQNTDTQYF. CDR3 sequence (DNA): TGTGCCAGCAGCCAGAACACAGATACGCAGTATTTT.

In DNA form, the CDR3 reads TGTGCCAGTAGTACCGGACGGACAGAAACTAATGAAAAACTGTTTTTT. Amino acids: CASSTGRTETNEKLFF. V gene TRBV19 combines with J gene TRBJ1-4, with a possible D match to TRBD1 (6 bases). Trimming left V 4 bases short and J 1 base short, with 13 bases between. CDR3 length: 16 residues. The V gene's germline CDR1 is LNHDA and CDR2 SQIVND (reference sequence).

V and J are TRBV19 and TRBJ2-5; perhaps TRBD2 as D (6 bases). The CDR3 consists of 12 residues. Trimming left V 4 bases short and J 5 bases short, with 8 bases between. Per the germline V gene, CDR1 is LNHDA and CDR2 is SQIVND (reference sequence). The CDR3 coding sequence is TGTGCCAGTAGTACTAGCGACGAGACCCAGTACTTC. Amino acids: CASSTSDETQYF.

The chain couples TRBV2 to TRBJ1-1; 10 bases agree with TRBD1. Germline assignment: CDR1 SNHLY and CDR2 FYNNEI. V lost 4 bases and J lost 11; bases outside the gene matches: 10. The CDR3 is 14 residues long. CDR3 region: CASSVGTGVILAFF. The CDR3 nucleotides read TGTGCCAGCAGTGTTGGGACAGGGGTTATCCTGGCTTTCTTT.

The chain combines TRBV27 with TRBJ2-1; 8 bases map to TRBD1. The CDR3 is 18 residues long. The V and J ends lost 4 bases and 8 bases, in that order; junction bases with no gene match: 19. The germline gives CDR1 MNHEY, CDR2 SMNVEV (reference sequence). The CDR3 here is CASSSRAGGEGGPDEQFF. DNA of the CDR3: TGTGCCAGCAGTTCCCGCGCAGGGGGCGAAGGCGGACCCGATGAGCAGTTCTTC.

The rearrangement uses TRBV7-3 and TRBJ2-3; 8 positions agree with TRBD1. V lost 5 bases to trimming and J lost 6 bases; unmatched junction nucleotides: 10. The CDR3 has 15 residues. Germline CDR1 SGHTA, CDR2 FQGTGA. CDR3 sequence: CASSPGGGAGDTQYF. The CDR3 DNA sequence: TGTGCCAGCAGCCCAGGGGGCGGGGCCGGGGATACGCAGTATTTT.

This chain connects TRBV29-1 to TRBJ2-7; TRBD1 is a possible D gene (6 bases). The CDR3 contains 12 residues. The germline V and J ends were trimmed by 5 bases and 5 bases, with 13 bases remaining between them. Germline-derived CDR1 and CDR2 are SQVTM and ANQGSEA. The CDR3: CSVNTGTHEQYF. The DNA for the CDR3 is TGCAGCGTTAACACAGGGACCCACGAGCAGTACTTC.

The chain links TRBV7-9 to TRBJ2-1; D remains ambiguous. The germline gives CDR1 SEHNR, CDR2 FQNEAQ (reference sequence). V was shortened by 2 bases and J by 8 bases, with 16 bases between the two germline ends. The CDR3 totals 15 residues. The CDR3 DNA follows: TGTGCCAGCAGCTTATCCCTGGCAGGTTACGATGAGCAGTTCTTC. Its translation: CASSLSLAGYDEQFF.

This chain connects TRBV5-1 to TRBJ2-5, with TRBD1 identical over 10 bases. The germline V gene has CDR1 SGHRS and CDR2 YFSETQ. This CDR3 contains 13 residues. Unmatched junction bases numbered 6, after V lost 8 bases and J lost 5 bases. This CDR3 is CASRQGARETQYF. The CDR3 nucleotides are TGCGCCAGTCGACAGGGGGCGAGGGAGACCCAGTACTTC.

This clone was picked up a small number of times. The chain is built from TRBV7-9 and TRBJ2-7, with TRBD1 as a possible D gene (5 bases). Germline V gene lookup returns CDR1 SEHNR and CDR2 FQNEAQ (reference sequence). The V end lost 1 base, the J end lost 6 bases, and 19 bases lay between the germline ends. This CDR3 region has 16 residues. CDR3: CASSLVGDSTLSEQYF. CDR3 nucleotides: TGTGCCAGCAGCTTAGTCGGAGACAGTACATTGAGCGAGCAGTACTTC.

V gene TRBV5-1 combines with J gene TRBJ2-1, with 8 positions matching TRBD1. Germline CDR1 reads SGHRS; CDR2 reads YFSETQ. This CDR3 is built from 14 residues. Trimming took 4 bases from V and 7 from J; bases not matched to a gene: 7. Written as DNA, the CDR3 is TGCGCCAGCAGCCTTGGTCGGACAGGGAATGAGCAGTTCTTC. Its protein is CASSLGRTGNEQFF.

The chain employs TRBV29-1 and TRBJ2-5, with 7 bases lining up with TRBD1. Trimming removed 5 bases from V and 1 base from J; junction bases left unmatched: 4. Germline V CDR1 and CDR2: SQVTM, ANQGSEA. The CDR3 is 13 amino acids. CDR3 residues: CSVRAGGQETQYF. As DNA, the CDR3 is TGCAGCGTTCGGGCAGGGGGCCAAGAGACCCAGTACTTC.

The chain joins TRBV15 to TRBJ2-7; D call uncertain. With 0 bases removed from V and 3 bases from J, the gap between germline ends came to 15 bases. This CDR3 is built from 16 residues. Germline V lookup: CDR1 LNHNV, CDR2 YYDKDF (reference sequence). CDR3 nucleotides: TGTGCCACCAGCAGAGATCCGGCCGGGTACCACTACGAGCAGTACTTC. This sequence encodes CATSRDPAGYHYEQYF.

In this sample, this clone turned up once. The chain employs TRBV4-2 and TRBJ2-3; possibly TRBD2 for D (7 bases). The CDR3 runs 18 residues. Trimming took 0 bases from V and 0 from J, leaving 16 bases between them. Germline V gene data show CDR1 as LGHNA and CDR2 as YNFKEQ. CDR3 DNA: TGTGCCAGCAGCCAAGAACGTACACAGGGAGGGAGCACAGATACGCAGTATTTT. It specifies CASSQERTQGGSTDTQYF.

V is TRBV7-2 and J is TRBJ2-7; 10 positions match TRBD2. The CDR3 contains 15 residues. The V segment lost 2 bases and the J segment 2 bases; nucleotides outside the gene matches: 3. CDR1 is SGHTA and CDR2 is FQGNSA in the germline V gene. The CDR3 bases are TGTGCCAGCAGCTTAAGCGGGGGGGCCCCCTACGAGCAGTACTTC. This sequence encodes CASSLSGGAPYEQYF.

The chain carries TRBV30 and TRBJ2-4; TRBD1 aligns across 9 bases. Germline CDR1 GTSNPN, CDR2 SVGIG (reference sequence). Trimming at V came to 6 bases and at J to 12 bases, leaving 9 bases not matched to a gene. CDR3 length: 12 residues. The CDR3 region is CACQPGQGNQYF. The DNA of the CDR3 is TGTGCCTGCCAACCGGGACAGGGAAATCAGTACTTC.

This chain uses TRBV2 with TRBJ1-1; D gene ambiguous. The ends were cut back, 6 bases at V and 7 bases at J, with 12 bases in the middle. Germline V gene sequence: CDR1 SNHLY, CDR2 FYNNEI. The CDR3 length is 12 residues. CDR3 nucleotide sequence: TGTGCCAGCAGCGCTGAGGGTTTTGAAGCTTTCTTT. It encodes CASSAEGFEAFF. The whole variable domain, filled in from reference TRBV2 and TRBJ1-1, reads EPEVTQTPSHQVTQMGQEVILRCVPISNHLYFYWYRQILGQKVEFLVSFYNNEISEKSEIFDDQFSVERPDGSNFTLKIRSTKLEDSAMYFCASSAEGFEAFFGQGTRLTVV.

The chain combines TRBV5-1 with TRBJ1-6; 7 positions agree with TRBD1. This CDR3 spans 16 amino acids. Germline V gives CDR1 SGHRS, CDR2 YFSETQ. Trimming at V came to 0 bases and at J to 5 bases, leaving 5 bases not matched to a gene. The CDR3 coding sequence is TGCGCCAGCAGCTTGGCTGGACAGGTGGATAATTCACCCCTCCACTTT. It yields the protein CASSLAGQVDNSPLHF.

The V call is TRBV19, the J call TRBJ2-3; 12 nucleotides align to TRBD2. Looked up from germline, CDR1 is LNHDA and CDR2 is SQIVND (reference sequence). Trimming took 8 bases from V and 3 from J; bases not matched to a gene: 6. This CDR3 spans 15 amino acids. For the CDR3, the DNA is TGTGCCAGTGGTACTAGCGGGGGGTTGACAGATACGCAGTATTTT. As protein: CASGTSGGLTDTQYF.

The V gene is TRBV19, the J gene TRBJ1-4; 7 bases fit TRBD1. This CDR3 is built from 15 residues. Germline V lookup: CDR1 LNHDA, CDR2 SQIVND (reference sequence). After removal of 6 bases from V and 4 bases from J, the junction contained 8 bases not matched to a gene. CDR3 loop: CASSQSQGFNEKLFF. The CDR3 DNA sequence: TGTGCCAGTAGCCAGTCACAGGGGTTTAATGAAAAACTGTTTTTT.

This clone showed up just once. The chain recombines TRBV30 with TRBJ2-7; a weak D match, TRBD2 (5 bases). In germline, CDR1 is GTSNPN, CDR2 SVGIG (reference sequence). The CDR3 contains 14 residues. V was clipped by 5 bases and J by 3 bases, with 17 bases between them. The CDR3 loop reads CAWDRGDKVYEQYF. Here the CDR3 DNA reads TGTGCCTGGGACCGGGGAGACAAGGTCTACGAGCAGTACTTC. Full variable domain (rest looked up from reference TRBV30 and TRBJ2-7): SQTIHQWPATLVQPVGSPLSLECTVEGTSNPNLYWYRQAAGRGLQLLFYSVGIGQISSEVPQNLSASRPQDRQFILSSKKLLLSDSGFYLCAWDRGDKVYEQYFGPGTRLTVT.

The chain joins TRBV27 to TRBJ1-4, with D unresolved. The germline V gene has CDR1 MNHEY and CDR2 SMNVEV (reference sequence). The CDR3 consists of 15 residues. Trimming left V 2 bases short and J 5 bases short, with 12 bases between. The CDR3: CASSLSLTPNEKLFF. The CDR3 DNA is TGTGCCAGCAGTTTAAGTTTAACACCCAATGAAAAACTGTTTTTT.

J is TRBJ2-1 and V is TRBV18, with D possibly matching TRBD2 (6 bases). Germline-derived CDR1 and CDR2 are KGHSH and LQKENI. The CDR3 is 12 residues long. V was trimmed by 1 base and J by 10 bases, leaving 8 bases between them. The CDR3 region is CASSPLAEEQFF. CDR3 in DNA: TGTGCCAGCTCACCACTAGCGGAGGAGCAGTTCTTC. The full variable domain, completed using reference TRBV18 and TRBJ2-1, is NAGVMQNPRHLVRRRGQEARLRCSPMKGHSHVYWYRQLPEEGLKFMVYLQKENIIDESGMPKERFSAEFPKEGPSILRIQQVVRGDSAAYFCASSPLAEEQFFGPGTRLTVL.

This chain connects TRBV19 to TRBJ1-3; TRBD1 matches 7 bases. The germline gives CDR1 LNHDA, CDR2 SQIVND (reference sequence). Losses at the gene ends were 10 bases for V and 3 bases for J; bases not matched to a gene: 9. The CDR3 has 14 residues. This chain's CDR3 is CAIRGALNGNTIYF. The CDR3, as DNA: TGTGCCATCAGGGGGGCTCTAAATGGAAACACCATATATTTT.

Worth noting for this clone: One end of the junction varies from germline; a read error may be responsible. The rearrangement uses TRBV7-9 and TRBJ1-2, with D perhaps TRBD1 (5 bases). The CDR3 has 13 amino acids. From germline, CDR1 is SEHNR and CDR2 FQNEAQ (reference sequence). CDR3 region: CSSSLRRDYGYTF. In DNA form, the CDR3 reads TGTTCCAGCAGCTTACGCAGGGACTATGGCTACACCTTC.

This chain links TRBV30 with TRBJ1-1; 9 nucleotides align to TRBD1. Germline V gives CDR1 GTSNPN, CDR2 SVGIG (reference sequence). Unmatched junction bases numbered 10, after V lost 3 bases and J lost 11 bases. CDR3 size: 13 residues. The CDR3 DNA sequence: TGTGCCTGGAGGGATCCGGGACAGGGCAGGGCTTTCTTT. This sequence encodes CAWRDPGQGRAFF.

The chain employs TRBV6-1 and TRBJ2-7; the match to TRBD2 covers 11 bases. The CDR3 covers 15 residues. Germline loops: CDR1 MNHNS, CDR2 SASEGT. After removal of 4 bases from V and 7 bases from J, the junction contained 9 bases not matched to a gene. In DNA form, the CDR3 reads TGTGCCAGCAGTGCCCTAGCGGGAGGTTACGGGGAGCAGTACTTC. Its protein is CASSALAGGYGEQYF.

The chain recombines TRBV19 with TRBJ2-7; TRBD1 matches at 7 bases. CDR3 size: 13 residues. V shed 5 bases, J shed 1 base, and the junction held 2 bases outside the gene matches. CDR1 is LNHDA and CDR2 is SQIVND in the germline V gene (reference sequence). In DNA form, the CDR3 reads TGTGCCAGTAGTCCGGGACAGTCCTACGAGCAGTACTTC. Protein sequence: CASSPGQSYEQYF.

The rearrangement uses TRBV19 and TRBJ2-3, with 7 positions matching TRBD1. CDR3 length: 13 residues. With 5 bases clipped from V and 8 bases from J, the junction kept 7 bases outside the gene matches. Germline V gene data show CDR1 as LNHDA and CDR2 as SQIVND (reference sequence). DNA for the CDR3: TGTGCCAGTAGTCCGTCCCACAGGGGTACGCAGTATTTT. Residues: CASSPSHRGTQYF.

Worth noting for this clone: One junction end does not reproduce the germline sequence, and a read error may be involved. The chain uses TRBV4-2 and TRBJ2-3; a possible D gene is TRBD2 (5 bases). Germline CDR1 and CDR2: LGHNA and YNFKEQ. The CDR3 has 17 residues. The CDR3 protein is CASGQTLSGEIPDTQYF. For the CDR3, the DNA is TGTGCCAGCGGCCAAACACTGTCCGGGGAAATCCCAGATACGCAGTATTTT.

This chain joins TRBV4-3 and TRBJ2-1, with TRBD1 matching 9 bases. Trimming at V came to 0 bases and at J to 4 bases, leaving 4 bases not matched to a gene. The germline CDR1 and CDR2 sequences are LGHNA and YSLEER. The CDR3 sequence is 16 residues long. CDR3 loop: CASSQEGTGPYNEQFF. In nucleotides, the CDR3 is TGCGCCAGCAGCCAAGAAGGGACAGGGCCTTACAATGAGCAGTTCTTC.